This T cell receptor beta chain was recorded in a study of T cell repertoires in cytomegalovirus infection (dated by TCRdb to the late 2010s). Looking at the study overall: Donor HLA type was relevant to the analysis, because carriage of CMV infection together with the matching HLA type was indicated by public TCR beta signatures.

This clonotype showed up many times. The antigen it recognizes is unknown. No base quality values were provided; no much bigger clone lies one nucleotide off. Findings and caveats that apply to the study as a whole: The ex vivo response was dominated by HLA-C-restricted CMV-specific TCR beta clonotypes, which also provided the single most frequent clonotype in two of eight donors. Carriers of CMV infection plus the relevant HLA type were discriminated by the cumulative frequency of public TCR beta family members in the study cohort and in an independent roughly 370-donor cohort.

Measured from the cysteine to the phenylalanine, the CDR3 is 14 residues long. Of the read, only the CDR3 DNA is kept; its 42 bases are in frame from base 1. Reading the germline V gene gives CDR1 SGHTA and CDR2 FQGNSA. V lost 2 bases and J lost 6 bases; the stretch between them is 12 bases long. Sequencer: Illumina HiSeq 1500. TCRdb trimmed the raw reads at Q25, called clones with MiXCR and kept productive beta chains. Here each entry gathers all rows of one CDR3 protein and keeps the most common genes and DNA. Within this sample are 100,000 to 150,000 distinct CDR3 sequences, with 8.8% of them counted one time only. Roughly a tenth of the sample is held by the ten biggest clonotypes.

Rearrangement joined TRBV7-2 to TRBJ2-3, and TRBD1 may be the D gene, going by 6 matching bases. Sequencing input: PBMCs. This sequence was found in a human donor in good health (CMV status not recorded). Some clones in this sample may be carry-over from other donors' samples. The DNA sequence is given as TGTGCCAGCAGCTTACTACAGGGTGGGGATACGCAGTATTTT. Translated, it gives CASSLLQGGDTQYF. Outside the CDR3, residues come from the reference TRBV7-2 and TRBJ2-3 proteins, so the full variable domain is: GAGVSQSPSNKVTEKGKDVELRCDPISGHTALYWYRQSLGQGLEFLIYFQGNSAPDKSGLPSDRFSAERTGGSVSTLTIQRTQQEDSAVYLCASSLLQGGDTQYFGPGTRLTVL.